What follows are 23 T cell receptor beta chains derived from one specimen sequenced in a study of cytomegalovirus exposure and HLA in healthy donors. A multiplex PCR was run with 60 Vbeta primers and 13 Jbeta primers. The repertoire was sequenced with immunoSEQ multiplex PCR; TCRdb's copy has only in-frame clones and lacks some. The sample gives around 150,000 clones, over 75% of which show up once; 0.98% is in the top ten. Source material: PBMCs. The receptor source for this set is a woman aged 50 to 65 in good health and CMV-seropositive.

This rearrangement joins TRBV18 to TRBJ2-7, with 16 positions matching TRBD2. The J segment lost 6 bases and the V segment lost 0 bases, leaving 2 bases of the junction unmatched. The CDR3 contains 16 residues. Germline V gene sequence: CDR1 KGHSH, CDR2 LQKENI. The CDR3 DNA reads TGTGCCAGCTCACCACCGGGGACTAGCGGGAGGGGCGAGCAGTACTTC. Protein sequence: CASSPPGTSGRGEQYF. Full variable domain (missing parts from reference TRBV18 and TRBJ2-7): NAGVMQNPRHLVRRRGQEARLRCSPMKGHSHVYWYRQLPEEGLKFMVYLQKENIIDESGMPKERFSAEFPKEGPSILRIQQVVRGDSAAYFCASSPPGTSGRGEQYFGPGTRLTVT.

The rearrangement links TRBV9 to TRBJ2-2; 8 bases line up with TRBD1. The germline V gene has CDR1 SGDLS and CDR2 YYNGEE. With V trimmed by 7 bases and J by 0 bases, 5 bases remained unmatched. The CDR3 spans 15 residues. This CDR3 reads CASGQGAPNTGELFF. CDR3 nucleotide sequence: TGTGCCAGCGGTCAGGGGGCCCCGAACACCGGGGAGCTGTTTTTT.

This clone came up once. The chain has TRBV28 and TRBJ1-2; 10 bases are a match to TRBD1. Germline V gives CDR1 MDHEN, CDR2 SYDVKM. The CDR3 runs 14 residues. J was trimmed by 8 bases and V by 5 bases; bases with no gene match: 8. In DNA form, the CDR3 reads TGTGCCAGCAGTCCTGGGACAGGGGCAGACGGCTACACCTTC. The encoded protein is CASSPGTGADGYTF.

The V gene is TRBV27, the J gene TRBJ2-7, with a weak D call TRBD1 (5 bases). The CDR3 length is 14 residues. V shed 3 bases and J shed 4 bases, with 13 bases lying between them. Per the germline V gene, CDR1 is MNHEY and CDR2 is SMNVEV (reference sequence). The CDR3 is CASSFSRAEYEQYF. The CDR3 DNA sequence: TGTGCCAGCAGTTTCTCCAGGGCAGAATACGAGCAGTACTTC.

This chain connects TRBV7-9 to TRBJ2-7, with 10 bases aligning to TRBD1. The CDR3 runs 14 residues. CDR1 is SEHNR, CDR2 FQNEAQ, per germline (reference sequence). With V trimmed by 1 base and J by 6 bases, 3 bases remained unmatched. The DNA of the CDR3 is TGTGCCAGCAGCTTAGGGGACAGGGGAGGCGAGCAGTACTTC. Encoded protein: CASSLGDRGGEQYF.

This clone has just a few counts. This chain connects TRBV27 to TRBJ1-2; no reliable D call. Per the germline V gene, CDR1 is MNHEY and CDR2 is SMNVEV (reference sequence). The ends were cut back, 6 bases at V and 2 bases at J, with 10 bases in the middle. The CDR3 is 13 residues long. CDR3: CASSLHKNYGYTF. The CDR3 DNA follows: TGTGCCAGCAGCCTGCACAAGAACTATGGCTACACCTTC.

The chain carries TRBV11-2 and TRBJ2-5; D gene ambiguous. This CDR3 is built from 13 residues. Germline CDR1 reads SGHAT; CDR2 reads FQNNGV. V was trimmed by 3 bases and J by 1 base, leaving 6 bases between them. CDR3 protein: CASSLGRQETQYF. DNA of the CDR3: TGTGCCAGCAGCTTGGGCCGCCAAGAGACCCAGTACTTC.

This clone was counted a single time. V gene TRBV2 combines with J gene TRBJ2-1; a possible D gene is TRBD1 (5 bases). The CDR3 has 11 amino acids. V was pared by 6 bases and J by 8 bases, with 8 bases between. CDR1 is SNHLY, CDR2 FYNNEI, per germline. The CDR3 spells CASRKGHEQFF. CDR3 DNA: TGTGCCAGCAGAAAGGGGCATGAGCAGTTCTTC.

This chain links TRBV5-4 with TRBJ2-7, with D hard to call. The CDR3 has 14 amino acids. The germline CDR1 and CDR2 sequences are SGHNT and YYREEE (reference sequence). Trimming cost V 0 bases and J 3 bases, with 10 bases left between them. Here the CDR3 reads CASSLVGPRYEQYF. CDR3 DNA sequence: TGTGCCAGCAGCTTGGTGGGCCCTCGCTACGAGCAGTACTTC.

This clone appeared a few times. Other DNA sequences from this sample encode an identical CDR3 as well. The rearrangement uses TRBV7-2 and TRBJ2-7; D is uncertain. Germline values: CDR1 SGHTA, CDR2 FQGNSA. The CDR3 is 11 residues long. The V end lost 5 bases, the J end lost 4 bases, and 6 bases lay between the germline ends. CDR3 sequence: CASSLYYEQYF. The CDR3 coding sequence is TGTGCCAGCAGCCTTTATTACGAGCAGTACTTC.

The chain couples TRBV28 to TRBJ2-7; 8 bases align to TRBD2. The CDR3 has 18 residues. In germline, CDR1 is MDHEN, CDR2 SYDVKM. V trimming: 4 bases; J trimming: 5 bases; junction bases outside the gene matches: 19. For the CDR3, the DNA is TGTGCCAGCAGTTCATTAGAAGCGGGGGTCTACTCTAGACACGAGCAGTACTTC. Translation gives CASSSLEAGVYSRHEQYF.

CDR3 protein: CASSGRQDSYEQYF. The DNA of the CDR3 is TGTGCCAGCAGCGGGAGACAGGACTCCTACGAGCAGTACTTC. The chain is built from TRBV5-6 and TRBJ2-7; D possibly corresponds to TRBD1 (6 bases). Germline lookup yields CDR1 SGHDT and CDR2 YYEEEE. The CDR3 extends over 14 amino acids. The V end lost 4 bases, the J end lost 0 bases, and 11 bases lay between the germline ends.

This chain joins TRBV11-2 and TRBJ1-1, with unresolved D. Trimming took off 7 bases at V and 9 bases at J, with 18 bases between the two ends. The CDR3 sequence is 13 residues long. Per germline, CDR1 SGHAT and CDR2 FQNNGV. CDR3 nucleotides: TGTGCCAGCACCTCCCGGGAGTCTGGTCAAGCTTTCTTT. Its translation: CASTSRESGQAFF.

The chain uses TRBV29-1 and TRBJ1-2, with D unresolved. Trimming cost V 3 bases and J 1 base, with 6 bases left between them. There are 12 residues in the CDR3. Per the germline V gene, CDR1 is SQVTM and CDR2 is ANQGSEA. This CDR3 reads CSVEADNYGYTF. The CDR3 region has the DNA TGCAGCGTTGAGGCGGATAACTATGGCTACACCTTC.

A few counts support this clone. This chain uses TRBV7-9 with TRBJ2-2; unclear D gene. The CDR3 totals 14 residues. In germline, CDR1 is SEHNR, CDR2 FQNEAQ (reference sequence). Trimming took off 3 bases at V and 6 bases at J, with 11 bases between the two ends. CDR3 in DNA: TGTGCCAGCAGCTTTCCCCTCCAGTCCGGGGAGCTGTTTTTT. This gives the protein CASSFPLQSGELFF.

V and J are TRBV10-3 and TRBJ2-3, with 8 bases that match TRBD1. J gave up 5 bases and V 4 bases, and 8 bases lay outside the gene matches. The CDR3 runs 15 residues. From germline, CDR1 is ENHRY and CDR2 SYGVKD. The CDR3 sequence: CAISVSRGLKDTQYF. The CDR3 DNA reads as TGTGCCATCAGTGTCAGCAGGGGGCTTAAAGATACGCAGTATTTT.

The genes are TRBV18 and TRBJ1-4; 9 bases map to TRBD1. Germline assignment: CDR1 KGHSH and CDR2 LQKENI. The V gene end was trimmed by 6 bases and the J gene end by 8 bases; junction bases not matched to a gene: 10. The CDR3 has 15 residues. CDR3 in amino acids: CASSHSQGAGEKLFF. DNA for the CDR3: TGTGCCAGCTCTCATTCACAGGGGGCAGGGGAAAAACTGTTTTTT. Supplemented by reference TRBV18 and TRBJ1-4, the full variable domain reads NAGVMQNPRHLVRRRGQEARLRCSPMKGHSHVYWYRQLPEEGLKFMVYLQKENIIDESGMPKERFSAEFPKEGPSILRIQQVVRGDSAAYFCASSHSQGAGEKLFFGSGTQLSVL.

The chain carries TRBV25-1 and TRBJ1-1; maybe TRBD1 (5 bases). V was clipped by 4 bases and J by 3 bases, with 6 bases between them. Germline loops: CDR1 MGHDK, CDR2 SYGVNS. The length of the CDR3 is 12 residues. The CDR3 here is CASSAGYTEAFF. The CDR3 DNA follows: TGTGCCAGCAGTGCAGGGTACACTGAAGCTTTCTTT.

This clone was seen a few times. V usage is TRBV5-6 and J usage is TRBJ2-4; D is ambiguous. The V end lost 1 base, the J end lost 0 bases, and 8 bases lay between the germline ends. CDR1 and CDR2 (germline): SGHDT, YYEEEE. CDR3 size: 15 residues. DNA for the CDR3: TGTGCCAGCAGCTTGAGTCGGTTAGCCAAAAACATTCAGTACTTC. It yields the protein CASSLSRLAKNIQYF.

This chain uses TRBV5-1 with TRBJ2-7; possibly TRBD1 for D (6 bases). The CDR3 is made up of 13 amino acids. V lost 4 bases, J lost 3 bases, and 11 bases lay in between. Germline V CDR1 and CDR2: SGHRS, YFSETQ. The CDR3 DNA follows: TGCGCCAGCAGCAGGGACACCCACTACGAGCAGTACTTC. Translation gives CASSRDTHYEQYF.

The chain combines TRBV6-1 with TRBJ2-7; 11 bases map to TRBD2. V lost 5 bases and J lost 2; bases outside the gene matches: 5. From germline, CDR1 is MNHNS and CDR2 SASEGT. The CDR3 covers 15 residues. The DNA for the CDR3 is TGTGCCAGCAGTCTACTAGCGGGAGATCCCTACGAGCAGTACTTC. Its protein is CASSLLAGDPYEQYF.

This clone showed up just a few times. The chain uses TRBV5-6 and TRBJ2-3, with 10 bases aligning to TRBD2. Germline V lookup: CDR1 SGHDT, CDR2 YYEEEE. J lost 3 bases, V lost 3 bases, and 16 bases had no gene match. The CDR3 length is 19 residues. The CDR3 region is CASSSGGLAGAHRTDTQYF. In DNA form, the CDR3 reads TGTGCCAGCAGCTCTGGCGGTCTAGCGGGGGCCCATCGGACAGATACGCAGTATTTT.

The genes are TRBV29-1 and TRBJ1-4; TRBD1 matches at 7 bases. Germline values: CDR1 SQVTM, CDR2 ANQGSEA. The CDR3 is 14 residues long. The trim removed 5 bases at V and 2 bases at J, leaving 5 bases unmatched. Here the CDR3 DNA reads TGCAGCGTTAAAATGACAGGGACTAATGAAAAACTGTTTTTT. Translation: CSVKMTGTNEKLFF.